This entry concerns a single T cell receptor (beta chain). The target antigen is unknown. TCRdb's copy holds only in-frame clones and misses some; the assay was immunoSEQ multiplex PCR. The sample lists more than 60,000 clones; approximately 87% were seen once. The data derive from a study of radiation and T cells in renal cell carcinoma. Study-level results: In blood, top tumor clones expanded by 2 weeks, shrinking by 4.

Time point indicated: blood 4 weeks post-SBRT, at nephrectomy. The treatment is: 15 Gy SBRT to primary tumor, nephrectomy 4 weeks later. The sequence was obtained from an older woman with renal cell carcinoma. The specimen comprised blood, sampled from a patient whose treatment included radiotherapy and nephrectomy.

The CDR3 loop reads CASSSSGTVNTEAFF. The DNA for the CDR3 is TGTGCCAGCAGCTCGTCCGGGACGGTGAACACTGAAGCTTTCTTT. The V gene is TRBV9, the J gene TRBJ1-1, with D tentatively TRBD1 (5 bases). Between the trimmed V and J ends, which lost 4 bases and 0 bases, there was a span of 13 bases. The CDR3 sequence is 15 residues long. The germline V gene has CDR1 SGDLS and CDR2 YYNGEE. The whole variable domain, remainder taken from reference TRBV9 and TRBJ1-1, is DSGVTQTPKHLITATGQRVTLRCSPRSGDLSVYWYQQSLDQGLQFLIQYYNGEERAKGNILERFSAQQFPDLHSELNLSSLELGDSALYFCASSSSGTVNTEAFFGQGTRLTVV.